The text below deals with one T cell receptor beta chain. These data come from a study of early stage breast cancer tumors. Here immunoSEQ multiplex PCR was the method, and the copy in TCRdb shows in-frame clones only, minus some. The table records approximately 33,000 clones, 70% to 75% of them present only once. Germline assignment: CDR1 ENHRY and CDR2 SYGVKD. The V segment lost 6 bases and the J segment 1 base; nucleotides outside the gene matches: 4. The CDR3 contains 14 residues. Input material: blood. The receptor was derived from a person in their forties with breast cancer. The chain is built from TRBV10-3 and TRBJ1-1; 8 bases align to TRBD1. CDR3 nucleotide sequence: TGTGCCATCAGCCAGACAGGGGAGAACACTGAAGCTTTCTTT. Residues: CAISQTGENTEAFF.